This T cell receptor (beta chain) is drawn from a study of blood T cell repertoires in COVID-19. Study details: Italy, Spain and the United States were the sources of the convalescent and acute COVID-19 samples.

Participants were aged about 18 to 95 years, lived in some 23 US areas, and enrolled virtually. Cohort allocation depended upon clinical history that participants reported. During the 2 weeks before they entered the study, exposed participants had met someone with a PCR-confirmed or clinician-diagnosed COVID-19 case. The germline V gene has CDR1 MDHEN and CDR2 SYDVKM. The V and J ends lost 5 bases and 6 bases, in that order; junction bases with no gene match: 4. The CDR3 length is 14 residues. Assay: immunoSEQ multiplex PCR; the TCRdb copy retains only in-frame clones and omits some. The sample has more than 350,000 clones; over 75% are singletons.

The sequence derives from a woman between 18 and 29 years old who had been exposed to COVID-19. The chain links TRBV28 to TRBJ2-1, with 10 bases aligning to TRBD2. What was sequenced was PBMCs or T cells enriched from blood (not recorded which). The CDR3 nucleotides are TGTGCCAGCAGTGAGAGACTAGCGGGCAATGAGCAGTTCTTC. It specifies CASSERLAGNEQFF.